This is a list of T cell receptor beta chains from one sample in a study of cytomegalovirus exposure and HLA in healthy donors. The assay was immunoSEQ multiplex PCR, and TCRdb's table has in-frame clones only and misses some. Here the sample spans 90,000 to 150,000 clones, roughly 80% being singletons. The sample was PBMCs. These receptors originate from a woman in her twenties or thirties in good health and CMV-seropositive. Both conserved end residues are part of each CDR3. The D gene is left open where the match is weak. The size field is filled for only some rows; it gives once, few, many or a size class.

CASSLDAGRPQHF | TGCGCCAGCAGCTTGGACGCCGGTCGGCCCCAGCATTTT | TRBJ1-5 | - | TRBV5-1 | once
CASSLEQGETQYF | TGCGCCAGCAGCTTGGAACAGGGAGAGACCCAGTACTTC | TRBJ2-5 | - | TRBV5-1 | -
CASSATSQGGTQYF | TGTGCCAGCAGCGCGACTAGTCAGGGAGGCACGCAGTATTTT | TRBJ2-3 | - | TRBV9 | few
CASSIYNSPLHF | TGTGCCAGCAGCATCTATAATTCACCCCTCCACTTT | TRBJ1-6 | - | TRBV6-1 | few
CASSQEWEGVTPLHF | TGCGCCAGCAGCCAAGAATGGGAGGGAGTGACACCCCTCCACTTT | TRBJ1-6 | - | TRBV4-1 | -
CASSIGTAPTEQYF | TGTGCCAGTAGTATAGGTACAGCCCCGACGGAGCAGTACTTC | TRBJ2-7 | - | TRBV19 | -
CASSQTGGAGETQYF | TGTGCCAGCAGCCAGACCGGGGGGGCGGGGGAGACCCAGTACTTC | TRBJ2-5 | TRBD2 | TRBV7-3 | -
CASSLDAGSATDTQYF | TGCGCCAGCAGCTTGGACGCGGGGTCGGCCACAGATACGCAGTATTTT | TRBJ2-3 | - | TRBV5-1 | -
CASSRGTSGNF | TGTGCCAGCAGCCGGGGGACTAGCGGGAACTTC | TRBJ2-5 | TRBD2 | TRBV5-6 | once
CASSAHTSGGQYEQYF | TGTGCCAGCAGTGCGCACACTAGCGGGGGACAATACGAGCAGTACTTC | TRBJ2-7 | TRBD2 | TRBV28 | -
CASSAQGDLYNEQFF | TGTGCCAGCAGCGCACAGGGGGACCTCTACAATGAGCAGTTCTTC | TRBJ2-1 | TRBD1 | TRBV9 | few
CASSNRDRPYEQYF | TGTGCCAGCAGTAACCGGGACAGGCCCTACGAGCAGTACTTC | TRBJ2-7 | TRBD1 | TRBV6-6 | few
CATTLGQGNYGYTF | TGCGCCACCACCCTGGGGCAGGGTAACTATGGCTACACCTTC | TRBJ1-2 | - | TRBV5-1 | -
CASSLAQGTSYNSPLHF | TGTGCCAGCAGCTTAGCTCAGGGAACGTCCTATAATTCACCCCTCCACTTT | TRBJ1-6 | - | TRBV7-9 | few
CASSLGTGSNSPLHF | TGTGCCAGCAGCTTGGGGACAGGGTCTAATTCACCCCTCCACTTT | TRBJ1-6 | TRBD1 | TRBV5-4 | -
CASRGDYGYTF | TGTGCCAGTAGGGGCGACTATGGCTACACCTTC | TRBJ1-2 | - | TRBV6-5 | few
CASRTGVDGELFF | TGTGCCAGCAGAACAGGGGTGGATGGGGAGCTGTTTTTT | TRBJ2-2 | TRBD1 | TRBV28 | -
CASSLEGSGGAVSRTDTQYF | TGTGCCAGCAGCTTAGAGGGTAGCGGGGGGGCCGTTTCCCGCACAGATACGCAGTATTTT | TRBJ2-3 | TRBD2 | TRBV11-3 | once
CACTRQGAGGYTF | TGTGCCTGTACGAGACAGGGGGCTGGGGGCTACACCTTC | TRBJ1-2 | TRBD1 | TRBV30 | -
CASSPGVGPEQYF | TGTGCCAGCAGCCCCGGGGTAGGGCCCGAGCAGTACTTC | TRBJ2-7 | - | TRBV7-6 | -
CASSYSLQGLADTQYF | TGTGCCAGCAGTTACTCGCTACAGGGCTTAGCCGATACGCAGTATTTT | TRBJ2-3 | - | TRBV6-5 | -
CASRDGGYNSPLHF | TGTGCCAGCAGGGACGGGGGCTATAATTCACCCCTCCACTTT | TRBJ1-6 | - | TRBV6-1 | few
CASSLVSSYNEQFF | TGTGCCAGCAGCTTAGTTAGCTCCTACAATGAGCAGTTCTTC | TRBJ2-1 | - | TRBV28 | -
CAWIQGPNTEAFF | TGTGCCTGGATTCAGGGGCCAAACACTGAAGCTTTCTTT | TRBJ1-1 | - | TRBV30 | -
CASSVEGTMNTEAFF | TGTGCCAGCAGCGTTGAGGGGACTATGAACACTGAAGCTTTCTTT | TRBJ1-1 | - | TRBV9 | -
CASSIGTANTEAFF | TGTGCCAGCAGCATCGGGACAGCCAACACTGAAGCTTTCTTT | TRBJ1-1 | TRBD1 | TRBV6-1 | -
CASSLTSHNEKLFF | TGTGCCAGCAGTTTGACATCACACAATGAAAAACTGTTTTTT | TRBJ1-4 | - | TRBV28 | -
CASTMSGGAYNEQFF | TGTGCCAGTACCATGAGCGGGGGGGCATACAATGAGCAGTTCTTC | TRBJ2-1 | TRBD2 | TRBV19 | -
CASRSTGDSSYEQYF | TGTGCCAGCCGCAGCACGGGGGATTCCTCCTACGAGCAGTACTTC | TRBJ2-7 | - | TRBV6-6 | few
CASSQVGAPSDEQFF | TGCGCCAGCAGCCAAGTAGGGGCACCTTCGGATGAGCAGTTCTTC | TRBJ2-1 | - | TRBV4-1 | -
CASRVGNSPLHF | TGTGCCAGCAGGGTCGGTAATTCACCCCTCCACTTT | TRBJ1-6 | - | TRBV28 | -
CASSRGENQPQHF | TGTGCCAGCAGCAGGGGTGAGAATCAGCCCCAGCATTTT | TRBJ1-5 | - | TRBV6-1 | few
CASSRAGTGNHEQYF | TGTGCCAGTAGTAGAGCCGGGACAGGGAACCACGAGCAGTACTTC | TRBJ2-7 | TRBD1 | TRBV19 | once
CASSYTGWTNYGYTF | TGTGCCAGCAGTTATACAGGGTGGACTAACTATGGCTACACCTTC | TRBJ1-2 | - | TRBV6-6 | -
CASSPGLGGGQETQYF | TGTGCCAGCTCACCAGGATTAGGCGGGGGTCAAGAGACCCAGTACTTC | TRBJ2-5 | TRBD2 | TRBV18 | -
CASSPTGELFF | TGTGCCAGCAGCCCAACCGGGGAGCTGTTTTTT | TRBJ2-2 | - | TRBV7-9 | -
CASSQLFGPGTGNQPQHF | TGCGCCAGCAGCCAACTTTTCGGTCCCGGGACAGGTAATCAGCCCCAGCATTTT | TRBJ1-5 | TRBD1 | TRBV4-1 | -
CASSLEPGQGTSGYTF | TGCGCCAGCAGCTTGGAGCCGGGACAGGGTACCTCTGGCTACACCTTC | TRBJ1-2 | TRBD1 | TRBV5-1 | few
CASSLDRGYGEKLFF | TGCGCCAGCAGCTTGGACAGGGGCTATGGTGAAAAACTGTTTTTT | TRBJ1-4 | TRBD1 | TRBV5-1 | -
CSVGQDYGYTF | TGCAGCGTTGGACAGGACTATGGCTACACCTTC | TRBJ1-2 | - | TRBV29-1 | -
CASSALTRQSEQYF | TGTGCCAGTAGTGCGCTAACCCGACAAAGCGAGCAGTACTTC | TRBJ2-7 | - | TRBV19 | -